The 25 T cell receptor beta chains listed next were all sequenced from one sample in a study of blood T cell repertoires in COVID-19 (dated by TCRdb to the early 2020s). Library construction relied on the immunoSEQ multiplex PCR assay. In its TCRdb copy, this immuneACCESS table keeps in-frame sequences only and misses some clones. Where compared with another copy, unresolved V genes explain less than half of these, and the others have no known cause. Recorded for this sample are about 200,000 clones; approximately 85% of them occurred a single time. The top ten constitute about 5% of the sample. The specimen sequenced was peripheral blood. These receptors all come from a woman older than 75 with acute or convalescent COVID-19.

This chain joins TRBV5-1 and TRBJ2-1; D is undetermined. This CDR3 region has 16 residues. Germline V CDR1 and CDR2: SGHRS, YFSETQ. V lost 2 bases to trimming and J lost 6 bases, with 18 bases between them. Written as DNA, the CDR3 is TGCGCCAGCAGCTTCCCTCCCGAGGAACAATTCAATGAGCAGTTCTTC. Translation gives CASSFPPEEQFNEQFF. The full variable domain, with the rest looked up from reference TRBV5-1 and TRBJ2-1, is KAGVTQTPRYLIKTRGQQVTLSCSPISGHRSVSWYQQTPGQGLQFLFEYFSETQRNKGNFPGRFSGRQFSNSRSEMNVSTLELGDSALYLCASSFPPEEQFNEQFFGPGTRLTVL.

This clone was counted a few times. The chain joins TRBV9 to TRBJ1-1; no firm D call. Germline CDR1 and CDR2: SGDLS and YYNGEE. The CDR3 is 14 residues long. V dropped 4 bases and J dropped 0 bases, with 10 bases sitting between them. Written as DNA, the CDR3 is TGTGCCAGCAGCCCCAGGACTTTGAACACTGAAGCTTTCTTT. Translation: CASSPRTLNTEAFF.

In DNA form, the CDR3 reads TGTGCCAGCAGCGTGACCCGGGACAGGCCCTACGAGCAGTACTTC. Protein: CASSVTRDRPYEQYF. V gene TRBV9 combines with J gene TRBJ2-7, with 8 nucleotides matching TRBD1. V was pared by 2 bases and J by 2 bases, with 6 bases of the junction left unmatched. The CDR3 consists of 15 residues. Per the germline V gene, CDR1 is SGDLS and CDR2 is YYNGEE.

This clone was recorded only once. The rearrangement links TRBV23-1 to TRBJ1-1; the D gene is possibly TRBD1 (6 bases). TRBV23-1 is filed as an ORF, its function uncertain. The V gene lost 3 bases and the J gene lost 11 bases, with 13 bases spanning the gap. This CDR3 is built from 12 residues. CDR3 DNA: TGCGCCAGCAGTCACCCAGGGGTGTGGGCTTTCTTT. This gives the protein CASSHPGVWAFF.

V and J are TRBV29-1 and TRBJ1-4; TRBD1 matches at 9 bases. Losses at the gene ends were 6 bases for V and 8 bases for J; bases not matched to a gene: 13. The V gene's germline CDR1 is SQVTM and CDR2 ANQGSEA. The CDR3 sequence is 15 residues long. CDR3 sequence (DNA): TGCAGCGTGATCCAAATACAGGGGGCAGGAGAAAAACTGTTTTTT. Encoded protein: CSVIQIQGAGEKLFF.

The V call is TRBV11-2, the J call TRBJ1-3; no firm D call. The CDR3 is 16 residues long. Deletions cut 5 bases from V and 0 bases from J, with 14 bases between. In germline, CDR1 is SGHAT, CDR2 FQNNGV. The CDR3 reads CASSHVSSSSGNTIYF. The CDR3 DNA sequence: TGTGCCAGCAGCCACGTTAGCAGTTCCTCTGGAAACACCATATATTTT.

The chain carries TRBV2 and TRBJ1-1; 7 nucleotides line up with TRBD1. V was clipped by 7 bases and J by 6 bases; unmatched bases: 14. The CDR3 spans 15 residues. Per the germline V gene, CDR1 is SNHLY and CDR2 is FYNNEI. CDR3 amino acids: CASTREGGGYPEAFF. CDR3 bases: TGTGCCAGCACGAGAGAAGGGGGCGGGTACCCTGAAGCTTTCTTT. The full variable domain, completed using reference TRBV2 and TRBJ1-1, is EPEVTQTPSHQVTQMGQEVILRCVPISNHLYFYWYRQILGQKVEFLVSFYNNEISEKSEIFDDQFSVERPDGSNFTLKIRSTKLEDSAMYFCASTREGGGYPEAFFGQGTRLTVV.

The CDR3 protein is CASSYSLQATNEKLFF. CDR3 nucleotide sequence: TGTGCCAGCAGTTACTCGTTACAGGCAACTAATGAAAAACTGTTTTTT. The V call is TRBV6-5, the J call TRBJ1-4; tentatively, D is TRBD1 (5 bases). The germline V gene has CDR1 MNHEY and CDR2 SVGAGI. V was clipped by 0 bases and J by 0 bases, with 8 bases between them. This CDR3 spans 16 amino acids.

This clone was seen just once. The V gene is TRBV28, the J gene TRBJ1-5, with unresolved D. The CDR3 length is 15 residues. V lost 8 bases to trimming and J lost 7 bases, with 21 bases between them. Germline lookup yields CDR1 MDHEN and CDR2 SYDVKM. The CDR3 DNA sequence: TGTGCCAGCGTCCCGGGCCGAGGGAATATGCAGCCCCAGCATTTT. Encoded protein: CASVPGRGNMQPQHF.

The V call is TRBV28, the J call TRBJ2-3, with 11 bases that match TRBD2. The CDR3 has 16 amino acids. J was trimmed by 2 bases and V by 4 bases; bases with no gene match: 5. CDR1 is MDHEN, CDR2 SYDVKM, per germline. CDR3 DNA sequence: TGTGCCAGCAGTTGGGGGACTAGCGGATACACAGATACGCAGTATTTT. This sequence encodes CASSWGTSGYTDTQYF. The full variable domain, in which reference TRBV28 and TRBJ2-3 provide the parts outside the CDR3, is DVKVTQSSRYLVKRTGEKVFLECVQDMDHENMFWYRQDPGLGLRLIYFSYDVKMKEKGDIPEGYSVSREKKERFSLILESASTNQTSMYLCASSWGTSGYTDTQYFGPGTRLTVL.

This chain uses TRBV5-1 with TRBJ1-1; TRBD1 might be the D (6 bases). Per germline, CDR1 SGHRS and CDR2 YFSETQ. The CDR3 is 15 residues long. V dropped 0 bases and J dropped 3 bases, with 12 bases sitting between them. CDR3 in DNA: TGCGCCAGCAGCTTGGGGGGACCAGGGGACACTGAAGCTTTCTTT. It translates to CASSLGGPGDTEAFF.

The chain is built from TRBV6-2 or TRBV6-3 and TRBJ1-5; 9 bases are shared with TRBD1. The ends lost 5 bases at V and 7 bases at J; junction bases unmatched: 6. Germline V gene sequence: CDR1 MNHEY, CDR2 SVGEGT. The CDR3 is 14 amino acids. CDR3 bases: TGTGCCAGCAGTCCGGGACAGGGAGGCCAGCCCCAGCATTTT. Translated: CASSPGQGGQPQHF.

This chain connects TRBV4-2 to TRBJ1-3, with D tentatively TRBD1 (5 bases). The V gene's germline CDR1 is LGHNA and CDR2 YNFKEQ. Trimming cost V 0 bases and J 4 bases, with 10 bases left between them. This CDR3 is 15 amino acids long. For the CDR3, the DNA is TGTGCCAGCAGCCAAGATAAAGGGGCCGGAAACACCATATATTTT. Translation gives CASSQDKGAGNTIYF.

There are a few counts of this clone. The chain carries TRBV5-1 and TRBJ2-6, with 10 bases fitting TRBD1. The CDR3 spans 16 residues. Trimming cost V 9 bases and J 0 bases; bases outside gene matches: 6. Germline CDR1 reads SGHRS; CDR2 reads YFSETQ. CDR3 amino acids: CATGQGGSSGANVLTF. The CDR3 bases are TGCGCCACCGGACAGGGGGGAAGCTCTGGGGCCAACGTCCTGACTTTC.

This chain uses TRBV12-3 or TRBV12-4 with TRBJ2-7; a weak D match, TRBD1 (6 bases). The CDR3 contains 13 residues. Trimming shortened V by 5 bases and J by 3 bases, and 11 bases separated the two germline ends. In DNA form, the CDR3 reads TGTGCCAGCAGTCGGGACACCTACTACGAGCAGTACTTC. Its protein is CASSRDTYYEQYF.

This sequence joins TRBV28 and TRBJ1-1; TRBD1 is a possible D gene (6 bases). Trimming shortened V by 8 bases and J by 1 base, and 11 bases separated the two germline ends. The CDR3 has 13 amino acids. CDR1 and CDR2 (germline): MDHEN, SYDVKM. CDR3 loop: CASWPGQNTEAFF. In nucleotides, the CDR3 is TGTGCCAGCTGGCCGGGACAGAACACTGAAGCTTTCTTT. Supplemented by reference TRBV28 and TRBJ1-1, the full variable domain reads DVKVTQSSRYLVKRTGEKVFLECVQDMDHENMFWYRQDPGLGLRLIYFSYDVKMKEKGDIPEGYSVSREKKERFSLILESASTNQTSMYLCASWPGQNTEAFFGQGTRLTVV.

This sequence joins TRBV5-1 and TRBJ2-7; 11 bases match TRBD2. The CDR3 contains 17 residues. V lost 4 bases and J lost 2; bases outside the gene matches: 11. CDR1 and CDR2 from the germline V gene are SGHRS and YFSETQ. The CDR3 is CASSLPGLAERAYEQYF. The DNA of the CDR3 is TGCGCCAGCAGCCTTCCGGGACTAGCGGAGAGGGCCTACGAGCAGTACTTC.

The chain recombines TRBV24-1 with TRBJ1-2; D gene uncertain. V was pared by 1 base and J by 4 bases, with 9 bases between. This CDR3 has 14 amino acids. Germline V CDR1 and CDR2: KGHDR, SFDVKD. CDR3 coding DNA: TGTGCCACCAGTGATTTTCCCGACATCTATGGCTACACCTTC. Its protein is CATSDFPDIYGYTF.

The gene calls are TRBV6-5 and TRBJ2-2; possibly TRBD2 for D (6 bases). Trimming removed 8 bases at V and 3 bases at J, with 13 bases between. The CDR3 length is 14 residues. The germline V gene encodes CDR1 MNHEY and CDR2 SVGAGI. CDR3 protein: CASRILADTGELFF. CDR3 bases: TGTGCCAGCCGTATACTAGCTGACACCGGGGAGCTGTTTTTT.

This clone was seen a single time. J is TRBJ2-5 and V is TRBV5-6; no firm D call. The CDR3 totals 14 residues. V lost 4 bases and J 0 bases, leaving 10 bases between the germline ends. Germline CDR1 SGHDT, CDR2 YYEEEE. CDR3 DNA sequence: TGTGCCAGCAGCCAAACAGTTTACCAAGAGACCCAGTACTTC. Protein: CASSQTVYQETQYF. Using reference TRBV5-6 and TRBJ2-5 for the parts outside the CDR3, the full variable domain is DAGVTQSPTHLIKTRGQQVTLRCSPKSGHDTVSWYQQALGQGPQFIFQYYEEEERQRGNFPDRFSGHQFPNYSSELNVNALLLGDSALYLCASSQTVYQETQYFGPGTRLLVL.

The J gene is TRBJ1-5, the V gene TRBV28, with TRBD1 matching 9 bases. J lost 5 bases, V lost 3 bases, and 8 bases had no gene match. The CDR3 consists of 16 residues. CDR1 and CDR2 from the germline V gene are MDHEN and SYDVKM. The CDR3 DNA reads TGTGCCAGCAGTTTCAGGACAGGGGCGGCCTATCAGCCCCAGCATTTT. This encodes CASSFRTGAAYQPQHF.

The chain is built from TRBV7-2 and TRBJ2-6, with D possibly TRBD1 on 5 matching bases. Per the germline V gene, CDR1 is SGHTA and CDR2 is FQGNSA. V lost 5 bases to trimming and J lost 1 base, with 9 bases between them. The CDR3 sequence is 15 residues long. This CDR3 reads CASSLRVSGANVLTF. The CDR3 DNA reads TGTGCCAGCAGCCTCAGGGTTTCTGGGGCCAACGTCCTGACTTTC.

This chain joins TRBV11-3 and TRBJ2-3; D perhaps matches TRBD2 (5 bases). V lost 4 bases and J 7 bases, leaving 15 bases between the germline ends. Germline V gives CDR1 SGHNT, CDR2 YENEEA. CDR3 length: 14 amino acids. CDR3 DNA sequence: TGTGCCAGCAGCTCCCAGACCGGGATGAATACGCAGTATTTT. Its protein is CASSSQTGMNTQYF.

The V gene is TRBV9, the J gene TRBJ1-2; 8 bases are shared with TRBD1. The V gene end was trimmed by 3 bases and the J gene end by 4 bases; junction bases not matched to a gene: 5. CDR3 size: 14 residues. CDR1 is SGDLS, CDR2 YYNGEE, per germline. CDR3 region: CASSEQGAAYGYTF. The CDR3 DNA is TGTGCCAGCAGCGAGCAGGGGGCGGCCTATGGCTACACCTTC.

This chain connects TRBV6-5 to TRBJ2-7, with D unclear. V was shortened by 8 bases and J by 0 bases, with 17 bases between the two germline ends. There are 15 residues in the CDR3. From germline, CDR1 is MNHEY and CDR2 SVGAGI. CDR3 coding DNA: TGTGCCAGCGGCTATGTGCGGTTGAGCTCCTACGAGCAGTACTTC. Protein: CASGYVRLSSYEQYF.